A selection of T cell receptor beta chains follows, all from one sample in a study of naive and memory T cell subsets. TCRdb processed the 5' RACE reads anew with MiXCR; each CDR3 protein has one entry. The data contain about 48,000 distinct CDR3 sequences, about 4.5% of them singletons. The receptors originated from a female donor in good health. Both conserved end residues are part of each CDR3. The order of the fields is J gene, D gene, V gene, clone size, CDR3 protein, CDR3 DNA. The D gene is left open where the match is weak. Not all rows give a size; the values are once, few, many and, for expanded clones, a class.

TRBJ1-1 - TRBV7-9 many CASSLVAPNTEAFF TGTGCCAGCAGCTTAGTAGCTCCGAACACTGAAGCTTTCTTT
TRBJ2-2 TRBD2 TRBV20-1 many CSAPLAGGPSGELFF TGCAGTGCTCCCCTAGCGGGAGGGCCTTCCGGGGAGCTGTTTTTT
TRBJ2-1 TRBD2 TRBV20-1 many CSATSGRVDEQFF TGCAGTGCCACTAGCGGGAGGGTGGATGAGCAGTTCTTC
TRBJ2-7 TRBD1 TRBV9 few CASSKEDRDEQYF TGTGCCAGCAGCAAAGAGGACAGGGACGAGCAGTACTTC
TRBJ2-2 - TRBV28 many CASSFRYTGELFF TGTGCCAGCAGTTTTCGGTACACCGGGGAGCTGTTTTTT
TRBJ2-2 - TRBV18 many CASSQSSGANTGELFF TGTGCCAGCTCTCAATCCTCGGGGGCGAACACCGGGGAGCTGTTTTTT
TRBJ2-3 - TRBV7-2 many CASSLVDPGTDTQYF TGTGCCAGCAGCTTAGTCGATCCGGGAACAGATACGCAGTATTTT
TRBJ2-3 - TRBV12-3/TRBV12-4 many CASSPLPDTQYF TGTGCCAGCAGCCCCCTGCCAGATACGCAGTATTTT
TRBJ2-2 TRBD2 TRBV2 many CASSVPGGFTGELFF TGTGCCAGCAGTGTCCCGGGAGGTTTTACCGGGGAGCTGTTTTTT
TRBJ2-1 - TRBV4-3 many CASSQGPGRSNEQFF TGCGCCAGCAGCCAAGGGCCAGGGAGGAGCAATGAGCAGTTCTTC
TRBJ2-7 TRBD1 TRBV9 few CASSSGQGSVEKYF TGTGCCAGCAGCTCCGGACAGGGGAGTGTGGAGAAGTACTTC
TRBJ2-7 - TRBV6-1 many CASRAARKNYEQYF TGTGCCAGCAGAGCGGCCCGAAAGAACTACGAGCAGTACTTC
TRBJ1-5 - TRBV27 many CASSLWGGRAQHF TGTGCCAGCAGTTTATGGGGGGGGAGGGCCCAGCATTTT
TRBJ2-7 - TRBV5-1 many CASRVERGSSGTAREQYF TGCGCCAGCAGGGTCGAAAGGGGGAGCAGCGGGACCGCTCGAGAGCAGTACTTC
TRBJ2-6 TRBD2 TRBV19 - CASSAGAGANVLTF TGTGCCAGTTCCGCGGGAGCTGGGGCCAACGTCCTGACTTTC
TRBJ2-5 - TRBV7-7 many CASSLFTEETQYF TGTGCTAGCAGCTTGTTCACTGAAGAGACCCAGTACTTC
TRBJ2-5 - TRBV27 many CASSLTQGQEETQYF TGTGCCAGCAGCCTCACCCAAGGCCAGGAAGAGACCCAGTACTTC
TRBJ1-2 - TRBV18 - CASSPSQGDYGDTF TGTGCCAGCTCACCCTCCCAAGGAGACTATGGCGACACCTTC
TRBJ2-7 TRBD2 TRBV7-9 few CASSSGLAGSQYF TGTGCCAGCAGCTCAGGACTAGCGGGATCTCAGTACTTC
TRBJ1-4 - TRBV7-9 many CASSLAGTNEKLFF TGTGCCAGCAGCTTGGCGGGGACTAATGAAAAACTGTTTTTT
TRBJ2-2 TRBD2 TRBV7-9 few CASSLAGQTSGITGELFF TGTGCCAGCAGCTTAGCGGGACAGACTAGCGGGATCACCGGGGAGCTGTTTTTT
TRBJ2-6 - TRBV18 many CASSPPNQGTSNSGANVLTF TGTGCCAGCTCACCACCGAATCAGGGGACCTCTAACTCTGGGGCCAACGTCCTGACTTTC
TRBJ2-1 TRBD2 TRBV4-1 - CASSQSGERNEQFF TGCGCCAGCAGCCAAAGCGGGGAGCGGAATGAGCAGTTCTTC
TRBJ1-2 - TRBV20-1 many CSAGYGYTF TGCAGTGCTGGTTATGGCTACACCTTC
TRBJ1-2 TRBD1 TRBV6-5 many CASSYSMGTGLGYTF TGTGCCAGCAGTTACTCGATGGGGACAGGCTTGGGCTACACCTTC
TRBJ2-7 TRBD2 TRBV20-1 - CSAFGLAGFSYEQYF TGCAGTGCTTTTGGACTAGCGGGGTTCTCCTACGAGCAGTACTTC
TRBJ2-1 TRBD1 TRBV29-1 many CSVEDRSYNEQFF TGCAGCGTAGAGGACAGGTCCTACAATGAGCAGTTCTTC
TRBJ1-5 - TRBV19 - CASSIALGQPQHF TGTGCCAGTAGTATAGCGTTGGGGCAGCCCCAGCATTTT
TRBJ2-3 - TRBV12-3/TRBV12-4 many CASSLYGGTDTQYF TGTGCCAGCAGTTTGTATGGGGGCACAGATACGCAGTATTTT
TRBJ1-2 - TRBV7-6 - CASSLDATAVNYGDTF TGTGCCAGCAGCTTAGACGCGACAGCTGTAAACTATGGCGACACCTTC
TRBJ2-3 - TRBV29-1 many CSVSSTDTQYF TGCAGCGTTAGCAGCACAGATACGCAGTATTTT